The 10 T cell receptor beta chains given below trace back to one sample, sequenced in a study of cytomegalovirus exposure and HLA in healthy donors. Repertoires were generated with immunoSEQ multiplex PCR, while TCRdb's copy carries only in-frame clones and drops some. This table holds about 220,000 clones, 75% to 95% found once. The material sequenced was PBMCs. These receptor sequences come from a young woman in good health and CMV-seronegative.

V usage is TRBV7-9 and J usage is TRBJ2-2; TRBD2 matches at 8 bases. Losses at the gene ends were 4 bases for V and 4 bases for J; bases not matched to a gene: 14. Looked up from germline, CDR1 is SEHNR and CDR2 is FQNEAQ (reference sequence). The CDR3 has 18 residues. CDR3 protein: CASSSTLFREGPTGELFF. CDR3 sequence (DNA): TGTGCCAGCAGCTCAACGCTTTTTCGGGAGGGCCCCACCGGGGAGCTGTTTTTT.

The DNA of the CDR3 is TGTGCCAGCAGCAACAGGGGATCAAGAAACACCATATATTTT. This encodes CASSNRGSRNTIYF. This chain joins TRBV7-2 and TRBJ1-3; 7 nucleotides match TRBD1. The CDR3 runs 14 residues. Germline lookup yields CDR1 SGHTA and CDR2 FQGNSA. J lost 5 bases, V lost 5 bases, and 6 bases had no gene match. The full variable domain, with the rest looked up from reference TRBV7-2 and TRBJ1-3, is GAGVSQSPSNKVTEKGKDVELRCDPISGHTALYWYRQSLGQGLEFLIYFQGNSAPDKSGLPSDRFSAERTGGSVSTLTIQRTQQEDSAVYLCASSNRGSRNTIYFGEGSWLTVV.

The rearrangement joins TRBV27 to TRBJ2-7; possibly TRBD2 for D (6 bases). Germline V CDR1 and CDR2: MNHEY, SMNVEV (reference sequence). Trimming cost V 3 bases and J 3 bases, with 9 bases left between them. CDR3 length: 13 residues. CDR3 in DNA: TGTGCCAGCAGTTTTTCGGGGGACTACGAGCAGTACTTC. This gives the protein CASSFSGDYEQYF.

The CDR3 DNA reads as TGTGCCAGCAGTTTATATCCTGCGACAGGGAAAATCTACGAGCAGTACTTC. It codes for CASSLYPATGKIYEQYF. The chain has TRBV27 and TRBJ2-7, with TRBD1 matching 7 bases. CDR3 size: 17 residues. V trimming: 1 base; J trimming: 3 bases; junction bases outside the gene matches: 12. The germline V gene encodes CDR1 MNHEY and CDR2 SMNVEV (reference sequence).

The V gene is TRBV27, the J gene TRBJ2-3; 10 positions agree with TRBD1. Per germline, CDR1 MNHEY and CDR2 SMNVEV (reference sequence). V shed 6 bases, J shed 7 bases, and the junction held 7 bases outside the gene matches. This CDR3 is built from 14 residues. CDR3: CASRGTGVIHTQYF. CDR3 nucleotides: TGTGCCAGCAGAGGGACAGGGGTGATTCATACGCAGTATTTT.

CDR3 sequence: CASIPTGPDTEAFF. CDR3 in DNA: TGTGCCAGCATCCCGACAGGACCGGACACTGAAGCTTTCTTT. The rearrangement joins TRBV2 to TRBJ1-1; D may be TRBD1 (6 bases). The germline V gene encodes CDR1 SNHLY and CDR2 FYNNEI. V was shortened by 7 bases and J by 3 bases, with 15 bases between the two germline ends. This CDR3 contains 14 residues.

The chain uses TRBV7-9 and TRBJ2-7; 9 bases agree with TRBD2. CDR1 SEHNR and CDR2 FQNEAQ come from the germline V gene (reference sequence). The CDR3 loop spans 15 amino acids. J gave up 0 bases and V 6 bases, and 6 bases lay outside the gene matches. The CDR3 reads CASRRTSDTSYEQYF. CDR3 sequence (DNA): TGTGCCAGCAGGAGGACTAGCGATACCTCCTACGAGCAGTACTTC.

This clone showed up just a few times. J is TRBJ1-2 and V is TRBV6-5, with a tentative D call TRBD1 (6 bases). Trimming shortened V by 5 bases and J by 8 bases, and 15 bases separated the two germline ends. CDR3 length equals 13 residues. Germline assignment: CDR1 MNHEY and CDR2 SVGAGI. CDR3 DNA sequence: TGTGCCAGCAGTAGGGACAAGAGGGTGGGCTACACCTTC. It codes for CASSRDKRVGYTF.

The chain couples TRBV29-1 to TRBJ1-2; maybe TRBD1 (6 bases). Germline V lookup: CDR1 SQVTM, CDR2 ANQGSEA. The CDR3 is 11 residues long. The DNA of the CDR3 is TGCAGTGGGAGGGGGGACTATGGCTACACCTTC. It codes for CSGRGDYGYTF.

This sequence joins TRBV6-5 and TRBJ2-1; 7 bases match TRBD1. The CDR3 is made up of 14 amino acids. The V and J ends lost 6 bases and 3 bases, in that order; junction bases with no gene match: 5. The germline V gene encodes CDR1 MNHEY and CDR2 SVGAGI. Written as DNA, the CDR3 is TGTGCCAGCAGCCGACAGGGTATCTACAATGAGCAGTTCTTC. This translates into CASSRQGIYNEQFF.